The present T cell receptor (beta chain) was sequenced within a study of blood T cell repertoires in COVID-19. This table comes from immunoSEQ multiplex PCR, and its TCRdb copy is limited to in-frame clones, with some not included. Altogether over 150,000 clones are present, approximately 90% being singletons, with the ten largest covering 0.5% to 0.6%. Germline V gene sequence: CDR1 MDHEN, CDR2 SYDVKM. The junction had 6 bases not matched to a gene; V was cut back by 5 bases and J by 0 bases. The CDR3 length is 16 residues. Sequencing was done on a sample of peripheral blood. The clonotype was recovered from a middle-aged man with acute or convalescent COVID-19. The chain couples TRBV28 to TRBJ1-3, with 8 bases that match TRBD1. The CDR3: CASSLLDRASGNTIYF. The CDR3 DNA sequence: TGTGCCAGCAGTCTGCTGGACAGGGCCTCTGGAAACACCATATATTTT.